Listed below are T cell receptor beta chains from one sample, sequenced in a study of blood T cell repertoires in COVID-19. Assay used: immunoSEQ multiplex PCR; TCRdb lists only in-frame clones, some missing. The sample contains about 260,000 clones, 75% to 90% of which appear only once. The sequencing input was peripheral blood. All receptors come from a human donor in a cohort sampled during active COVID-19. The CDR3 runs from the conserved cysteine through the conserved F or W. The order of the fields is clone size, V gene, J gene, D gene, CDR3 protein, CDR3 DNA. D genes are given only for firm matches. The size field is filled for only some rows; it gives once, few, many or a size class.

size: NA
V: TRBV12-3/TRBV12-4
J: TRBJ2-3
D: TRBD2
CDR3: CASRSGGSTQYF
DNA: TGTGCCAGCAGGAGCGGGGGGAGTACGCAGTATTTT

size: NA
V: TRBV9
J: TRBJ1-6
D: NA
CDR3: CASSPGLDGVPLHF
DNA: TGTGCCAGCAGCCCGGGACTGGATGGGGTTCCCCTCCACTTT

size: NA
V: TRBV7-2
J: TRBJ2-6
D: NA
CDR3: CASSSYIGASSGANVLTF
DNA: TGTGCCAGCAGCTCCTATATAGGGGCGAGCTCTGGGGCCAACGTCCTGACTTTC

size: once
V: TRBV5-4
J: TRBJ1-1
D: NA
CDR3: CASSQQATNTEAFF
DNA: TGTGCCAGCAGCCAACAGGCTACGAACACTGAAGCTTTCTTT

size: NA
V: TRBV11-1
J: TRBJ2-2
D: TRBD2
CDR3: CASSFRSGGAVGELFF
DNA: TGTGCCAGCAGCTTTAGAAGCGGGGGGGCCGTCGGGGAGCTGTTTTTT

size: NA
V: TRBV5-1
J: TRBJ2-2
D: TRBD2
CDR3: CASSLGAGGKAGELFF
DNA: TGCGCCAGCAGCTTGGGAGCGGGAGGAAAGGCCGGGGAGCTGTTTTTT

size: NA
V: TRBV29-1
J: TRBJ2-2
D: NA
CDR3: CSTLRRGGANTGELFF
DNA: TGCAGCACCCTCAGGAGGGGGGGGGCGAACACCGGGGAGCTGTTTTTT

size: NA
V: TRBV3-1/TRBV3-2
J: TRBJ1-2
D: NA
CDR3: CASSQERSLGYTF
DNA: TGTGCCAGCAGCCAAGAACGGAGCCTGGGCTACACCTTC

size: NA
V: TRBV7-2
J: TRBJ2-7
D: TRBD2
CDR3: CASSLKLAGAGEQYF
DNA: TGTGCCAGCAGCTTAAAGCTAGCGGGGGCGGGTGAGCAGTACTTC

size: NA
V: TRBV3-1/TRBV3-2
J: TRBJ2-3
D: TRBD2
CDR3: CASSRNSGSESDTQYF
DNA: TGTGCCAGCAGCCGAAATAGCGGGAGTGAGTCAGATACGCAGTATTTT

size: NA
V: TRBV5-5
J: TRBJ1-4
D: NA
CDR3: CASSLMAATNEKLFF
DNA: TGTGCCAGCAGCTTGATGGCAGCAACTAATGAAAAACTGTTTTTT

size: NA
V: TRBV4-2
J: TRBJ2-7
D: TRBD1
CDR3: CASSLGQGSGEQYF
DNA: TGTGCCAGCAGCCTGGGACAGGGGTCGGGCGAGCAGTACTTC

size: NA
V: TRBV18
J: TRBJ2-1
D: TRBD2
CDR3: CASSPLGTSLSYNEQFF
DNA: TGTGCCAGCTCACCACTGGGGACTAGCTTGTCCTACAATGAGCAGTTCTTC

size: NA
V: TRBV7-2
J: TRBJ1-2
D: NA
CDR3: CASSLGPVGYGYTF
DNA: TGTGCCAGCAGCTTAGGTCCCGTCGGCTATGGCTACACCTTC

size: NA
V: TRBV7-2
J: TRBJ1-4
D: TRBD1
CDR3: CASSLTGGSEKLFF
DNA: TGTGCCAGCAGCTTAACAGGGGGCTCTGAAAAACTGTTTTTT

size: NA
V: TRBV18
J: TRBJ2-5
D: TRBD1
CDR3: CASSTNLKGTGGFSETQYF
DNA: TGTGCCAGCTCAACCAACCTAAAAGGGACAGGGGGCTTTTCGGAGACCCAGTACTTC

size: NA
V: TRBV11-2
J: TRBJ2-1
D: TRBD2
CDR3: CASSLQLAGGEQFF
DNA: TGTGCCAGCAGCTTGCAACTAGCGGGAGGCGAGCAGTTCTTC

size: NA
V: TRBV7-2
J: TRBJ2-7
D: TRBD2
CDR3: CASSSRTSGRINEQYF
DNA: TGTGCCAGCAGCTCCCGGACTAGCGGGAGAATTAACGAGCAGTACTTC

size: NA
V: TRBV6-6
J: TRBJ2-7
D: TRBD1
CDR3: CASSYSIGQGAYEQYF
DNA: TGTGCCAGCAGTTATTCGATCGGACAGGGGGCTTACGAGCAGTACTTC

size: few
V: TRBV7-9
J: TRBJ2-7
D: NA
CDR3: CASSFGSADEQYF
DNA: TGTGCCAGCAGCTTCGGAAGTGCGGACGAGCAGTACTTC

size: NA
V: TRBV23-1
J: TRBJ1-2
D: TRBD1
CDR3: CASSRPQDRGAYGYTF
DNA: TGCGCCAGCAGTCGTCCCCAAGACAGGGGGGCCTATGGCTACACCTTC

size: NA
V: TRBV7-8
J: TRBJ2-3
D: NA
CDR3: CASSPGQSTDTQYF
DNA: TGTGCCAGCAGCCCAGGACAGAGCACAGATACGCAGTATTTT

size: NA
V: TRBV4-3
J: TRBJ2-7
D: NA
CDR3: CASSQDKPGGYEQYF
DNA: TGCGCCAGCAGCCAAGATAAGCCAGGGGGGTACGAGCAGTACTTC

size: NA
V: TRBV6-1
J: TRBJ1-1
D: TRBD1
CDR3: CASSESDREWNTEAFF
DNA: TGTGCCAGCAGTGAATCCGACAGGGAATGGAACACTGAAGCTTTCTTT

size: NA
V: TRBV7-3
J: TRBJ2-7
D: NA
CDR3: CASSLSASGYEQYF
DNA: TGTGCCAGCAGCTTATCAGCGTCTGGCTACGAGCAGTACTTC

size: NA
V: TRBV30
J: TRBJ1-3
D: NA
CDR3: CAWSVERTYSSGNTIYF
DNA: TGTGCCTGGAGTGTAGAACGCACGTATAGCTCTGGAAACACCATATATTTT

size: NA
V: TRBV15
J: TRBJ2-4
D: NA
CDR3: CATSRAPEIATYF
DNA: TGTGCCACCAGCAGAGCGCCCGAGATAGCTACGTACTTC

size: NA
V: TRBV4-2
J: TRBJ2-2
D: NA
CDR3: CASSPLDRNTGELFF
DNA: TGTGCCAGCAGCCCGCTAGATAGGAACACCGGGGAGCTGTTTTTT

size: NA
V: TRBV12-3/TRBV12-4
J: TRBJ2-7
D: NA
CDR3: CASSRLAYEQYF
DNA: TGTGCCAGCAGTCGACTAGCCTACGAGCAGTACTTC